This is a list of T cell receptor beta chains from one sample in a study of cytomegalovirus exposure and HLA in healthy donors. TCRdb's table, derived via immunoSEQ multiplex PCR, lists solely in-frame clones and lacks some. The sample lists approximately 54,000 clones, about four fifths occurring once. The sequenced sample was PBMCs. The receptor set was obtained from a woman aged 18-30 years in good health and CMV-seronegative. The CDR3 runs from the conserved cysteine through the conserved F or W. The D gene is left open where the match is weak. The size entry is marked missing in some rows and otherwise reads once, few, many or a size class.

>TRBJ2-3|-|TRBV5-1|-
TGCGCCAGCAACTCCCTAGCGTCAGCAGATACGCAGTATTTT
CASNSLASADTQYF
>TRBJ1-1|TRBD1|TRBV28|-
TGTGCCAGCAGGTATTCAGGGGGTCGGACTGAAGCTTTCTTT
CASRYSGGRTEAFF
>TRBJ1-1|-|TRBV11-2|-
TGTGCCAGCAGCACCCTAATGAACACTGAAGCTTTCTTT
CASSTLMNTEAFF
>TRBJ1-1|TRBD1|TRBV11-2|-
TGTGCCAGCAGCTTAGGCTTCCGGGACAGGGTGGGCGCTTTCTTT
CASSLGFRDRVGAFF
>TRBJ2-1|TRBD2|TRBV10-1|-
TGCGCCAGCAGTGATAGTAGCGGGACGCAGTTCTTC
CASSDSSGTQFF
>TRBJ2-1|TRBD2|TRBV10-3|-
TGTGCCATCAGTGGTTTAAGCGGGAGGCCGAGGGACAATGAGCAGTTCTTC
CAISGLSGRPRDNEQFF
>TRBJ2-6|TRBD1|TRBV7-8|-
TGTGCCAGCAGCTACCGGGACAGGGGCTTAATGGCTGGGGCCAACGTCCTGACTTTC
CASSYRDRGLMAGANVLTF
>TRBJ2-3|TRBD2|TRBV6-5|few
TGTGCCAGCAGTTACCTAGCGGGAGGGTCCGATACGCAGTATTTT
CASSYLAGGSDTQYF
>TRBJ2-7|TRBD1|TRBV4-1|-
TGCGCCAGCAGCCAAGGGGGACAGATCTACGAGCAGTACTTC
CASSQGGQIYEQYF
>TRBJ2-3|-|TRBV2|-
TGTGCCAGCAGCGCATCCGGGTTAGATACGCAGTATTTT
CASSASGLDTQYF
>TRBJ2-1|TRBD2|TRBV28|-
TGTGCCAGCTCCCCCGGACTAGCGGGAGTTCTGAATGAGCAGTTCTTC
CASSPGLAGVLNEQFF
>TRBJ2-7|-|TRBV29-1|-
TGCAGCGCACATACAGGGTCGGAATACGAGCAGTACTTC
CSAHTGSEYEQYF
>TRBJ1-1|-|TRBV7-2|few
TGTGCCAGCAGCTTCGGACAGATGAACACTGAAGCTTTCTTT
CASSFGQMNTEAFF
>TRBJ2-7|TRBD2|TRBV12-5|-
TGTGCTAGTGGTTTGGGGACTAGCGCCGACGAGCAGTACTTC
CASGLGTSADEQYF
>TRBJ2-2|TRBD2|TRBV28|-
TGTGCCAGCAGCCTGTTGCGGGGGGACACCGGGGAGCTGTTTTTT
CASSLLRGDTGELFF
>TRBJ2-1|TRBD2|TRBV7-3|-
TGTGCCAGCAGCCGTGGCGGGGGGAGCTCCTACAATGAGCAGTTCTTC
CASSRGGGSSYNEQFF
>TRBJ2-3|TRBD2|TRBV29-1|-
TGCAGCGGCGGACTAGGCGGGGAGAGAACAGATACGCAGTATTTT
CSGGLGGERTDTQYF
>TRBJ1-5|-|TRBV5-1|-
TGCGCCAGTGAGGGGGAGTATAGCAATCAGCCCCAGCATTTT
CASEGEYSNQPQHF
>TRBJ2-1|TRBD2|TRBV5-1|-
TGCGCCAGCAGCTTGCGGGCTAGCGGGAGTGGCTCCTACAATGAGCAGTTCTTC
CASSLRASGSGSYNEQFF
>TRBJ2-5|-|TRBV25-1|few
TGTGCCAGCAGTGAATTGCAGGGGCGCCAAGAGACCCAGTACTTC
CASSELQGRQETQYF
>TRBJ2-2|TRBD1|TRBV18|few
TGTGCCAGCTCACAGGGGGCAGGAGGCGCCGGGGAGCTGTTTTTT
CASSQGAGGAGELFF
>TRBJ2-7|TRBD1|TRBV5-1|-
TGCGCCAGCAGCTTGGTGGCCGGGACAGGAATCGAGCAGTACTTC
CASSLVAGTGIEQYF
>TRBJ1-1|-|TRBV6-5|-
TGTGCCAGCAGTTACGATCAGGGGAGTTATGAAGCTTTCTTT
CASSYDQGSYEAFF
>TRBJ2-3|-|TRBV27|-
TGTGCCAGCAGTTTTTATTCAGATACGCAGTATTTT
CASSFYSDTQYF
>TRBJ1-1|-|TRBV5-1|-
TGCGCCAGCAGCTCCCCCGGGGGGGCGAAGACTGAAGCTTTCTTT
CASSSPGGAKTEAFF
>TRBJ2-7|-|TRBV6-1|once
TGTGCCAGCACGGACACGGCTGAGCAGTACTTC
CASTDTAEQYF
>TRBJ1-4|-|TRBV27|-
TGTGCCAGCAGTTTACGGGGGGAGGAAAAACTGTTTTTT
CASSLRGEEKLFF
>TRBJ2-7|TRBD1|TRBV28|once
TGTGCCAGCAGCCGGGACAGCTACACTACCTACGAGCAGTACTTC
CASSRDSYTTYEQYF
>TRBJ2-1|-|TRBV5-1|few
TGCGCCAGCAGCTTCGGGTCCTACAATGAGCAGTTCTTC
CASSFGSYNEQFF
>TRBJ2-1|-|TRBV2|-
TGTGCCAGCAGGGACGAGCGGAGAGAGCAGTTCTTC
CASRDERREQFF
>TRBJ2-1|TRBD2|TRBV9|-
TGTGCCAGCAGCGTAGGAGCTAGCGGGAGGGCCGGGGAGCAGTTCTTC
CASSVGASGRAGEQFF
>TRBJ2-6|-|TRBV28|few
TGTGCCAGCAGTTTATACGGGCTCCGCTCTGGGGCCAACGGCCTGACTTTC
CASSLYGLRSGANGLTF
>TRBJ2-1|TRBD2|TRBV25-1|-
TGTGCCAGCAGAACCGGGACTAGCGGGAGAGGGGGGTATGAGCAGTTCTTC
CASRTGTSGRGGYEQFF
>TRBJ2-7|TRBD1|TRBV4-1|-
TGCGCCAGCAGCCAATCCGGGACAGGTGGCTACGAGCAGTACTTC
CASSQSGTGGYEQYF
>TRBJ1-5|-|TRBV6-6|-
TGTGCCAGCAGCCCTAGGGGTTCTAGCAATCAGCCCCAGCATTTT
CASSPRGSSNQPQHF
>TRBJ2-3|-|TRBV28|-
TGTGCCAGCAGTCCGAGCGGAAGCACAGATACGCAGTATTTT
CASSPSGSTDTQYF
>TRBJ1-2|-|TRBV7-5|once
TGTGCCGGAACGTCACCGGGGTATGGCTACACCTTC
CAGTSPGYGYTF
>TRBJ1-5|TRBD1|TRBV16|-
TGTGCCAGCAGCCAAGGGGGACAGGGGGCGAATCAGCCCCAGCATTTT
CASSQGGQGANQPQHF
>TRBJ2-2|TRBD1|TRBV30|-
TGTGCCTGGAGTGTGACAGGGGGGGAGGCCGGGGAGCTGTTTTTT
CAWSVTGGEAGELFF